Listed below are T cell receptor beta chains from one sample, sequenced in a study of PD-L1 blockade in urothelial cancer. Profiled with immunoSEQ multiplex PCR; TCRdb holds only in-frame clones, not every one. Among 45,000 to 55,000 clones listed, approximately 86% were seen once. Specimen: PBMCs, collected around atezolizumab (anti-PD-L1) treatment. Receptors originate from a man in his 60s with urothelial cancer. Each CDR3 is given with its conserved first and last residue. D genes are given only for firm matches. Size values are once, few and many counts, or a class for expanded clones, and some rows have none.

clone_size j_call v_call d_call cdr3_aa cdr3_nt
once TRBJ1-1 TRBV5-8 TRBD1 CASIFSGGTEAFF TGTGCCAGCATCTTCTCAGGGGGTACTGAAGCTTTCTTT
few TRBJ1-5 TRBV7-9 TRBD1 CASSPGTGRMTQPQHF TGTGCCAGCAGTCCCGGGACAGGGAGGATGACTCAGCCCCAGCATTTT
- TRBJ2-7 TRBV5-6 TRBD2 CASSELVRGAFSVYEQYF TGTGCCAGCAGTGAGCTTGTGCGGGGGGCCTTTTCCGTCTACGAGCAGTACTTC
- TRBJ2-7 TRBV27 TRBD1 CASSLSRTGSEQYF TGTGCCAGCAGTTTATCACGGACAGGGAGCGAGCAGTACTTC
- TRBJ1-1 TRBV7-9 - CASSSDIVLTEAFF TGTGCCAGCAGCTCAGACATCGTCCTTACTGAAGCTTTCTTT
- TRBJ1-6 TRBV30 TRBD1 CAWSVAVRGISPLHF TGTGCCTGGAGTGTAGCCGTCAGGGGGATATCACCCCTCCACTTT
- TRBJ2-7 TRBV5-8 - CASTVRGPYEQYF TGTGCCAGCACGGTACGGGGTCCCTACGAGCAGTACTTC
- TRBJ2-7 TRBV4-2 TRBD1 CASSLIPGQGAYEQYF TGTGCCAGCAGCCTCATCCCGGGACAGGGGGCCTACGAGCAGTACTTC
few TRBJ1-1 TRBV4-2 - CASTTSFRGERTEAFF TGTGCCAGCACCACATCATTTCGGGGTGAACGTACTGAAGCTTTCTTT
- TRBJ2-7 TRBV11-2 TRBD1 CASSPDRGREQYF TGTGCCAGCAGCCCGGACAGGGGGCGCGAGCAGTACTTC
- TRBJ1-1 TRBV5-4 - CASSFRGMNTEAFF TGTGCCAGCAGCTTTCGAGGGATGAACACTGAAGCTTTCTTT
once TRBJ1-4 TRBV27 TRBD1 CASSPWDSTNEKLFF TGTGCCAGCAGTCCGTGGGACAGCACTAATGAAAAACTGTTTTTT
- TRBJ2-1 TRBV19 TRBD2 CASSPAGGGLYNEQFF TGTGCCAGTAGTCCCGCCGGCGGGGGGCTTTACAATGAGCAGTTCTTC
- TRBJ2-2 TRBV14 TRBD2 CASSRSGGVGELFF TGTGCCAGCAGCCGGAGCGGGGGAGTCGGGGAGCTGTTTTTT
few TRBJ1-1 TRBV5-1 - CASSYARGNTEAFF TGCGCCAGCAGCTACGCCCGGGGGAACACTGAAGCTTTCTTT
- TRBJ2-7 TRBV15 TRBD2 CATSRVREEEQYF TGTGCCACCAGCAGAGTTCGGGAGGAGGAGCAGTACTTC
- TRBJ1-5 TRBV7-6 - CASAGQENQPQHF TGTGCCAGCGCGGGGCAGGAGAATCAGCCCCAGCATTTT
- TRBJ2-5 TRBV14 - CASPQGGCKTQYF TGTGCCAGTCCCCAGGGGGGCTGTAAGACCCAGTACTTC
many TRBJ1-6 TRBV27 - CASSLGGGLGSPLHF TGTGCCAGCAGTTTGGGGGGGGGTTTGGGGTCACCCCTCCACTTT
- TRBJ2-1 TRBV4-3 TRBD2 CASSPSRARSGGYNEQFF TGCGCCAGCAGCCCGTCCCGGGCCCGTAGCGGGGGATACAATGAGCAGTTCTTC
- TRBJ2-2 TRBV9 TRBD1 CASSPRQGFTGELFF TGTGCCAGCAGCCCGAGACAGGGATTCACCGGGGAGCTGTTTTTT